The 32 T cell receptor beta chains below all came from one sample that was sequenced in a study of PD-1 blockade in classical Hodgkin lymphoma. Documented time point: newly diagnosed, previously untreated cHL patient sample. The method was immunoSEQ multiplex PCR; TCRdb's version includes in-frame clones alone and lacks a portion of them. The table has 70,000 or so clones, 85% to 95% seen once. The sample was peripheral blood mononuclear cells (PBMCs). The source is a human donor with classical Hodgkin lymphoma.

The V and J genes are TRBV29-1 and TRBJ2-7; D gene unclear. CDR1 and CDR2 (germline): SQVTM, ANQGSEA. This CDR3 contains 13 residues. V lost 0 bases and J lost 2, with 8 bases in between. Here the CDR3 reads CSVEDNNPYEQYF. The CDR3 bases are TGCAGCGTTGAAGATAATAACCCCTACGAGCAGTACTTC.

This sequence joins TRBV28 and TRBJ2-4; 7 positions match TRBD1. Losses at the gene ends were 2 bases for V and 7 bases for J; bases not matched to a gene: 8. Germline V gene lookup returns CDR1 MDHEN and CDR2 SYDVKM. The CDR3 totals 15 residues. DNA of the CDR3: TGTGCCAGCAGTTTAAGACAGGGAGTTTGGAACATTCAGTACTTC. It encodes CASSLRQGVWNIQYF.

The chain couples TRBV29-1 to TRBJ2-1, with 10 bases that match TRBD2. This CDR3 region has 14 residues. From germline, CDR1 is SQVTM and CDR2 ANQGSEA. J gave up 6 bases and V 7 bases, and 9 bases lay outside the gene matches. CDR3 nucleotide sequence: TGCAGCGCCGATAAAGCGGGGGGGGGCAATGAGCAGTTCTTC. Translating it yields CSADKAGGGNEQFF.

V gene TRBV6-1 combines with J gene TRBJ1-2; a weak D match, TRBD1 (6 bases). Germline V gives CDR1 MNHNS, CDR2 SASEGT. The CDR3 sequence is 16 residues long. V lost 2 bases to trimming and J lost 8 bases, with 21 bases between them. Written as DNA, the CDR3 is TGTGCCAGCAGTGAATCCGCCTCAACAGGGTCGAGAGGCTACACCTTC. It translates to CASSESASTGSRGYTF.

This clone has just one count. The V call is TRBV10-3, the J call TRBJ2-1, with no clear D. The CDR3 runs to 15 residues. Germline V gene data show CDR1 as ENHRY and CDR2 as SYGVKD. V was shortened by 7 bases and J by 2 bases, with 15 bases between the two germline ends. The CDR3 DNA is TGTGCCATCAAATCGGCTAGTGGGACCTACAATGAGCAGTTCTTC. This gives the protein CAIKSASGTYNEQFF.

This chain joins TRBV28 and TRBJ2-7; 8 bases line up with TRBD2. Trimming cost V 6 bases and J 2 bases; bases outside gene matches: 3. The CDR3 extends over 13 amino acids. Germline V gives CDR1 MDHEN, CDR2 SYDVKM. CDR3 bases: TGTGCCAGCAGCCAAGCGGGGGCCTACGAGCAGTACTTC. The encoded protein is CASSQAGAYEQYF.

V usage is TRBV2 and J usage is TRBJ1-2; perhaps TRBD1 as D (5 bases). CDR3 length: 14 residues. Germline CDR1 is SNHLY and CDR2 is FYNNEI. V was shortened by 2 bases and J by 4 bases, with 11 bases between the two germline ends. CDR3 in DNA: TGTGCCAGCAGTGAACGTCGGGACTTCTATGGCTACACCTTC. Translation: CASSERRDFYGYTF.

The chain links TRBV11-2 to TRBJ1-5; D remains unclear. CDR1 and CDR2 from the germline V gene are SGHAT and FQNNGV. The CDR3 loop spans 14 amino acids. V gave up 5 bases and J gave up 3 bases, with 11 bases separating them. The CDR3 sequence: CASSPVLINQPQHF. CDR3 sequence (DNA): TGTGCCAGCAGCCCCGTGCTAATCAATCAGCCCCAGCATTTT. Together with reference TRBV11-2 and TRBJ1-5, the CDR3 gives the full variable domain: EAGVAQSPRYKIIEKRQSVAFWCNPISGHATLYWYQQILGQGPKLLIQFQNNGVVDDSQLPKDRFSAERLKGVDSTLKIQPAKLEDSAVYLCASSPVLINQPQHFGDGTRLSIL.

The J gene is TRBJ1-2, the V gene TRBV13; D is perhaps TRBD1 (5 bases). CDR1 is PRHDT and CDR2 is FYEKMQ in the germline V gene (reference sequence). This CDR3 spans 16 amino acids. Trimming cost V 7 bases and J 5 bases, with 23 bases left between them. CDR3 nucleotides: TGTGCCAGCACCTCCAAAGTAGCAGGGAGACCTTATGGCTACACCTTC. The encoded protein is CASTSKVAGRPYGYTF.

This clone was recorded only once. V and J are TRBV7-6 and TRBJ2-7, with 11 bases aligning to TRBD2. CDR3 length: 16 residues. Germline loops: CDR1 SGHVS, CDR2 FNYEAQ. V lost 2 bases, J lost 4 bases, and 7 bases stayed unmatched. CDR3 sequence reads: CASSLMGSGGAYEQYF. The CDR3 DNA reads as TGTGCCAGCAGCTTAATGGGTAGCGGGGGGGCTTACGAGCAGTACTTC.

The chain employs TRBV28 and TRBJ2-5; the match to TRBD2 covers 8 bases. CDR1 and CDR2 (germline): MDHEN, SYDVKM. This CDR3 is built from 14 residues. With V trimmed by 9 bases and J by 0 bases, 6 bases remained unmatched. The CDR3 sequence is CASHPGGYQETQYF. CDR3 DNA sequence: TGTGCCAGTCACCCGGGAGGGTACCAAGAGACCCAGTACTTC.

This clone has a single count. V is TRBV9 and J is TRBJ2-3; 8 bases map to TRBD2. The CDR3 runs 16 residues. Trimming removed 0 bases from V and 2 bases from J; junction bases left unmatched: 5. Germline V lookup: CDR1 SGDLS, CDR2 YYNGEE. CDR3 sequence: CASSVDAGGDTDTQYF. The CDR3 region has the DNA TGTGCCAGCAGCGTAGACGCCGGGGGGGACACAGATACGCAGTATTTT.

The chain combines TRBV6-5 with TRBJ1-4; D gene uncertain. The CDR3 is made up of 15 amino acids. Germline values: CDR1 MNHEY, CDR2 SVGAGI. Deletions cut 0 bases from V and 8 bases from J, with 13 bases between. CDR3 in DNA: TGTGCCAGCAGTTACTCGACCCGGTATGAAGAAAAACTGTTTTTT. Translated: CASSYSTRYEEKLFF.

In this sample, this clone turned up once. The V gene is TRBV18, the J gene TRBJ2-2, with 8 bases identical to TRBD2. Germline CDR1 reads KGHSH; CDR2 reads LQKENI. The CDR3 length is 19 residues. The junction had 13 bases not matched to a gene; V was cut back by 2 bases and J by 2 bases. The CDR3 region is CASSPSLYPSGPNTGELFF. CDR3 bases: TGTGCCAGCTCACCATCATTATATCCTAGCGGGCCTAACACCGGGGAGCTGTTTTTT.

The genes are TRBV9 and TRBJ1-3; weak D call: TRBD1 (5 bases). Germline V gene sequence: CDR1 SGDLS, CDR2 YYNGEE. V was cut by 3 bases and J by 1 base, with 11 bases left in between. This CDR3 spans 15 amino acids. In DNA, the CDR3 is TGTGCCAGCAGCGAGGGGTCCTCTTCTGGAAACACCATATATTTT. Protein product: CASSEGSSSGNTIYF.

V is TRBV10-3 and J is TRBJ2-5; maybe TRBD2 (6 bases). The germline V gene has CDR1 ENHRY and CDR2 SYGVKD. The CDR3 has 18 amino acids. The V end lost 0 bases, the J end lost 3 bases, and 20 bases lay between the germline ends. The CDR3 spells CAISESSMARGTKETQYF. The CDR3 DNA is TGTGCCATCAGTGAGTCGAGTATGGCGCGGGGAACAAAAGAGACCCAGTACTTC.

The V and J genes are TRBV6-6 and TRBJ2-5, with 9 bases that match TRBD2. V shed 4 bases, J shed 5 bases, and the junction held 2 bases outside the gene matches. CDR3 length: 13 residues. CDR1 is MNHNY and CDR2 is SVGAGI in the germline V gene (reference sequence). The CDR3 nucleotides read TGTGCCAGCAGTTTAGCGGGAGTTGAGACCCAGTACTTC. This translates into CASSLAGVETQYF.

The CDR3 loop reads CASSEGGRGNTQYF. CDR3 DNA sequence: TGTGCCAGCAGTGAAGGGGGCAGGGGAAATACGCAGTATTTT. The chain is built from TRBV6-1 and TRBJ2-3, with D possibly being TRBD1 (6 bases). This CDR3 is 14 amino acids long. Germline V gives CDR1 MNHNS, CDR2 SASEGT. With 1 base removed from V and 7 bases from J, the gap between germline ends came to 12 bases.

The rearrangement links TRBV7-8 to TRBJ2-6, with unresolved D. V gave up 3 bases and J gave up 0 bases, with 6 bases separating them. This CDR3 has 15 residues. The germline gives CDR1 SGHVS, CDR2 FQNEAQ. CDR3 DNA sequence: TGTGCCAGCAGCTTTGAAGGCTCTGGGGCCAACGTCCTGACTTTC. Translation: CASSFEGSGANVLTF.

The chain joins TRBV19 to TRBJ1-2; D gene ambiguous. Germline-derived CDR1 and CDR2 are LNHDA and SQIVND (reference sequence). This CDR3 comprises 13 residues. V was clipped by 4 bases and J by 1 base, with 7 bases between them. CDR3 sequence: CASSNGRNYGYTF. CDR3 nucleotides: TGTGCCAGTAGTAACGGACGTAACTATGGCTACACCTTC.

The gene calls are TRBV4-1 and TRBJ2-1, with TRBD1 identical over 7 bases. The CDR3 covers 13 residues. Germline lookup yields CDR1 MGHRA and CDR2 YSYEKL. V shed 5 bases and J 9 bases; nucleotides not matched to a gene: 7. In DNA form, the CDR3 reads TGCGCCAGCAGCGACAGGGCGGATGGTGAGCAGTTCTTC. Translated, it gives CASSDRADGEQFF.

The CDR3 loop is CASSYSDRGGAFF. In nucleotides, the CDR3 is TGTGCCAGCAGTTACTCGGACAGGGGCGGCGCTTTCTTT. J is TRBJ1-1 and V is TRBV6-5; TRBD1 matches 9 bases. J gave up 11 bases and V 0 bases, and 4 bases lay outside the gene matches. The CDR3 contains 13 residues. CDR1 is MNHEY, CDR2 SVGAGI, per germline.

This clone was seen a single time. The V and J genes are TRBV6-1 and TRBJ2-3; D gene ambiguous. The V end was cut by 1 base, the J end by 4 bases, with 9 bases between. Germline V gene data show CDR1 as MNHNS and CDR2 as SASEGT. This CDR3 is 14 amino acids long. The CDR3 region has the DNA TGTGCCAGCAGTGAAGGCCGGCTAGCAGATACGCAGTATTTT. Translated: CASSEGRLADTQYF.

This rearrangement joins TRBV6-6 to TRBJ2-7; D assignment may be TRBD1 or TRBD2 (6 bases each). The V end lost 5 bases, the J end lost 0 bases, and 17 bases lay between the germline ends. This CDR3 comprises 16 residues. Per the germline V gene, CDR1 is MNHNY and CDR2 is SVGAGI (reference sequence). In DNA form, the CDR3 reads TGTGCCAGCAGTCATACTGGAGGGGGGAGCTCCTACGAGCAGTACTTC. It is translated as CASSHTGGGSSYEQYF.

The V gene is TRBV4-2, the J gene TRBJ2-2; D possibly matches TRBD1 or TRBD2 (6 bases each). The germline V gene encodes CDR1 LGHNA and CDR2 YNFKEQ. Trimming cost V 0 bases and J 5 bases, with 19 bases left between them. The CDR3 sequence is 18 residues long. CDR3: CASSQDANVGGSTGELFF. The CDR3 DNA reads TGTGCCAGCAGCCAAGATGCAAATGTAGGGGGGTCGACCGGGGAGCTGTTTTTT.

The chain is built from TRBV19 and TRBJ2-7; D uncertain. The CDR3 length is 13 residues. V was trimmed by 3 bases and J by 5 bases, leaving 11 bases between them. Germline V CDR1 and CDR2: LNHDA, SQIVND (reference sequence). The CDR3 is CASSISEVHEQYF. CDR3 nucleotide sequence: TGTGCCAGTAGTATCTCAGAAGTTCACGAGCAGTACTTC.

The chain carries TRBV5-4 and TRBJ1-4, with no clear D. The V gene's germline CDR1 is SGHNT and CDR2 YYREEE (reference sequence). This CDR3 has 15 amino acids. V dropped 4 bases and J dropped 8 bases, with 18 bases sitting between them. This chain's CDR3 is CASSPTAGSGEKLFF. In DNA form, the CDR3 reads TGTGCCAGCAGCCCCACAGCAGGCTCTGGCGAAAAACTGTTTTTT. Full variable domain (missing parts from reference TRBV5-4 and TRBJ1-4): ETGVTQSPTHLIKTRGQQVTLRCSSQSGHNTVSWYQQALGQGPQFIFQYYREEENGRGNFPPRFSGLQFPNYSSELNVNALELDDSALYLCASSPTAGSGEKLFFGSGTQLSVL.

This rearrangement joins TRBV19 to TRBJ2-5, with 7 bases that match TRBD2. Germline CDR1 LNHDA, CDR2 SQIVND (reference sequence). CDR3 length equals 14 residues. V was pared by 4 bases and J by 5 bases, with 7 bases of the junction left unmatched. As DNA, the CDR3 is TGTGCCAGTAGTAGGGCGGGAGTGAGGGAGACCCAGTACTTC. It yields the protein CASSRAGVRETQYF.

The rearrangement uses TRBV21-1 and TRBJ1-4; TRBD1, as called in the table, went unchecked against the DNA. TRBV21-1 is marked as a pseudogene. The CDR3 spans 15 residues. CDR3 residues: CASSPRDSSNEKLFF. As DNA, the CDR3 is TGTGCCAGCAGCCCCCGGGACAGCAGTAATGAAAAACTGTTTTTT.

The CDR3 nucleotides are TGTGCCAGCTCCGATACAGGGCATGAGCAGTTCTTC. Translating it yields CASSDTGHEQFF. The chain recombines TRBV7-7 with TRBJ2-1; D may be TRBD1 (6 bases). Trimming shortened V by 8 bases and J by 8 bases, and 13 bases separated the two germline ends. CDR3 length: 12 amino acids. Germline CDR1 reads SSHAT; CDR2 reads FNYEAQ (reference sequence).

The chain links TRBV6-6 to TRBJ1-5, with a tentative D call TRBD1 (5 bases). V lost 11 bases and J lost 5, with 22 bases in between. Germline CDR1 reads MNHNY; CDR2 reads SVGAGI (reference sequence). The CDR3 has 15 residues. The CDR3 loop reads CAARGWAGQDQPQHF. CDR3 bases: TGTGCCGCCCGAGGATGGGCGGGGCAAGATCAGCCCCAGCATTTT.

The chain combines TRBV2 with TRBJ2-1; TRBD2 matches at 13 bases. Germline CDR1 and CDR2: SNHLY and FYNNEI. This CDR3 spans 15 amino acids. The V segment lost 7 bases and the J segment 1 base; nucleotides outside the gene matches: 1. CDR3 loop: CASTTSGGSYNEQFF. The CDR3 coding sequence is TGTGCCAGCACGACTAGCGGGGGGTCCTACAATGAGCAGTTCTTC.